Below are 9 T cell receptor beta chains sequenced from a single sample in a study of T cell changes during pregnancy in multiple sclerosis. Profiling relied on immunoSEQ multiplex PCR, and the TCRdb table lists in-frame clones only, not all of them. The data contain about 69,000 clones, 90% to 95% of them singletons. The sample was CD4+ T cells from peripheral blood mononuclear cells, taken in the third trimester of pregnancy. Every receptor here comes from a female donor in good health, enrolled as a control in a pregnancy study.

The chain uses TRBV11-2 and TRBJ2-7; 9 bases are a match to TRBD1. CDR3 length: 17 amino acids. Per the germline V gene, CDR1 is SGHAT and CDR2 is FQNNGV. The V gene end was trimmed by 5 bases and the J gene end by 2 bases; junction bases not matched to a gene: 13. CDR3 region: CASSKPGQGLRTYEQYF. CDR3 in DNA: TGTGCCAGCAGCAAACCGGGACAGGGTCTAAGGACCTACGAGCAGTACTTC.

The chain uses TRBV4-3 and TRBJ2-3; 8 bases align to TRBD2. Unmatched junction bases numbered 9, after V lost 1 base and J lost 0 bases. In germline, CDR1 is LGHNA, CDR2 YSLEER. This CDR3 comprises 18 residues. The CDR3: CASSQGLAGRSSTDTQYF. CDR3 in DNA: TGCGCCAGCAGCCAAGGATTAGCGGGGAGGTCTAGCACAGATACGCAGTATTTT.

DNA of the CDR3: TGTGCCAGCAGCTTGATCAGCGGGGAGTTGGGGACGCAGTATTTT. This translates into CASSLISGELGTQYF. This sequence joins TRBV11-3 and TRBJ2-3, with 7 bases matching TRBD2. The CDR3 has 15 amino acids. The trim removed 3 bases at V and 9 bases at J, leaving 12 bases unmatched. CDR1 and CDR2 from the germline V gene are SGHNT and YENEEA.

The sample holds one count of this clone. V usage is TRBV7-3 and J usage is TRBJ2-5; 11 nucleotides align to TRBD2. This CDR3 has 16 amino acids. V shed 4 bases, J shed 2 bases, and the junction held 6 bases outside the gene matches. Germline assignment: CDR1 SGHTA and CDR2 FQGTGA. The chain's CDR3 is CASSSPGLAEQETQYF. CDR3 sequence (DNA): TGTGCCAGCAGCTCGCCGGGACTAGCGGAACAAGAGACCCAGTACTTC.

This chain joins TRBV29-1 and TRBJ1-1, with D possibly matching TRBD1 (6 bases). Germline V CDR1 and CDR2: SQVTM, ANQGSEA. The length of the CDR3 is 13 residues. Trimming took off 5 bases at V and 6 bases at J, with 16 bases between the two ends. The CDR3 region is CSVSQGTGAEAFF. CDR3 nucleotides: TGCAGCGTTTCACAGGGCACCGGGGCTGAAGCTTTCTTT.

The chain has TRBV7-9 and TRBJ1-5, with D possibly matching TRBD1 (6 bases). The CDR3 sequence is 13 residues long. The germline V gene encodes CDR1 SEHNR and CDR2 FQNEAQ (reference sequence). The germline V and J ends were trimmed by 5 bases and 6 bases, with 11 bases remaining between them. The CDR3 region has the DNA TGTGCCAGCAGCCCGACAGGCGTTCAGCCCCAGCATTTT. Translating gives CASSPTGVQPQHF.

The chain has TRBV11-2 and TRBJ1-4; unclear D gene. Germline V gives CDR1 SGHAT, CDR2 FQNNGV. The CDR3 contains 16 residues. V gave up 1 base and J gave up 8 bases, with 17 bases separating them. As DNA, the CDR3 is TGTGCCAGCAGCTTAGGGGCAGGAGGATTTGGCGAAAAACTGTTTTTT. Translating it yields CASSLGAGGFGEKLFF.

This chain joins TRBV5-4 and TRBJ1-2, with D possibly matching TRBD1 (5 bases). V was clipped by 1 base and J by 2 bases, with 12 bases between them. The germline V gene encodes CDR1 SGHNT and CDR2 YYREEE (reference sequence). This CDR3 contains 15 residues. CDR3 sequence (DNA): TGTGCCAGCAGCTTGAAAGACAGCCCAAACTATGGCTACACCTTC. Its translation is CASSLKDSPNYGYTF.

In its sample, this clone was seen once. The chain combines TRBV4-3 with TRBJ1-2; D uncertain. The V gene's germline CDR1 is LGHNA and CDR2 YSLEER. V lost 2 bases and J lost 7, with 14 bases in between. CDR3 length: 14 residues. CDR3 sequence: CASSQRGLPGGYTF. The CDR3 DNA reads as TGCGCCAGCAGCCAACGAGGACTGCCCGGTGGCTACACCTTC.